Detailed here is one TCR beta chain. Its antigen is unidentified. The V and J ends lost 3 bases and 5 bases respectively, with 17 bases between them. The CDR3 consists of 15 residues. The germline CDR1 and CDR2 sequences are SGHRS and YFSETQ. This entry comes from a study of human versus mouse CDR3 diversity and MHC coevolution. Study-wide findings and caveats: Mice had fewer CDR3 deletions and insertions than humans on average.

Sorting isolated naive CD4 T cells lacking CD45RO and expressing CD62L. Data came from immunoSEQ multiplex PCR; TCRdb stores just in-frame clones and leaves some out. Here the sample spans about 83,000 clones, around 92% being singletons. The chain has TRBV5-1 and TRBJ2-5; TRBD1 might be the D (5 bases). The sequenced material came from naive CD4+ T cells from blood. The sample's subset: CD45RO-negative CD62L-positive naive CD4 T cells. The TCR originated in a person between 30 and 69 years old in good health. CDR3 region: CASSWQGQGTETQYF. DNA of the CDR3: TGCGCCAGCAGCTGGCAAGGGCAGGGTACCGAGACCCAGTACTTC.